This T cell receptor (beta chain) originates from a study of radiation and T cells in renal cell carcinoma. Study observations and caveats: Pretreatment tumor biopsies were lacking, so baseline clonotypes are unknown.

Worth noting for this clone: The antigen is unknown.

Generated by immunoSEQ multiplex PCR, the TCRdb table keeps only in-frame clones and is missing some. Here the sample spans some 76,000 clones, about 80% being singletons. Time point of the sample: blood 2 weeks post-SBRT. This sample's treatment: 15 Gy SBRT to primary tumor, nephrectomy 4 weeks later. Clear cell pathology was present in this patient's renal cell carcinoma. The germline gives CDR1 MNHEY, CDR2 SMNVEV (reference sequence). The V end lost 4 bases, the J end lost 1 base, and 8 bases lay between the germline ends. This CDR3 spans 14 amino acids. The rearrangement links TRBV27 to TRBJ2-4; no definite D call. The sequenced sample was blood, obtained from a patient whose treatment included radiotherapy and nephrectomy. The TCR originated in a man aged 55 to 70 with renal cell carcinoma. The CDR3 DNA follows: TGTGCCAGCAGTTCACACAACGCCAAAAACATTCAGTACTTC. This translates into CASSSHNAKNIQYF.